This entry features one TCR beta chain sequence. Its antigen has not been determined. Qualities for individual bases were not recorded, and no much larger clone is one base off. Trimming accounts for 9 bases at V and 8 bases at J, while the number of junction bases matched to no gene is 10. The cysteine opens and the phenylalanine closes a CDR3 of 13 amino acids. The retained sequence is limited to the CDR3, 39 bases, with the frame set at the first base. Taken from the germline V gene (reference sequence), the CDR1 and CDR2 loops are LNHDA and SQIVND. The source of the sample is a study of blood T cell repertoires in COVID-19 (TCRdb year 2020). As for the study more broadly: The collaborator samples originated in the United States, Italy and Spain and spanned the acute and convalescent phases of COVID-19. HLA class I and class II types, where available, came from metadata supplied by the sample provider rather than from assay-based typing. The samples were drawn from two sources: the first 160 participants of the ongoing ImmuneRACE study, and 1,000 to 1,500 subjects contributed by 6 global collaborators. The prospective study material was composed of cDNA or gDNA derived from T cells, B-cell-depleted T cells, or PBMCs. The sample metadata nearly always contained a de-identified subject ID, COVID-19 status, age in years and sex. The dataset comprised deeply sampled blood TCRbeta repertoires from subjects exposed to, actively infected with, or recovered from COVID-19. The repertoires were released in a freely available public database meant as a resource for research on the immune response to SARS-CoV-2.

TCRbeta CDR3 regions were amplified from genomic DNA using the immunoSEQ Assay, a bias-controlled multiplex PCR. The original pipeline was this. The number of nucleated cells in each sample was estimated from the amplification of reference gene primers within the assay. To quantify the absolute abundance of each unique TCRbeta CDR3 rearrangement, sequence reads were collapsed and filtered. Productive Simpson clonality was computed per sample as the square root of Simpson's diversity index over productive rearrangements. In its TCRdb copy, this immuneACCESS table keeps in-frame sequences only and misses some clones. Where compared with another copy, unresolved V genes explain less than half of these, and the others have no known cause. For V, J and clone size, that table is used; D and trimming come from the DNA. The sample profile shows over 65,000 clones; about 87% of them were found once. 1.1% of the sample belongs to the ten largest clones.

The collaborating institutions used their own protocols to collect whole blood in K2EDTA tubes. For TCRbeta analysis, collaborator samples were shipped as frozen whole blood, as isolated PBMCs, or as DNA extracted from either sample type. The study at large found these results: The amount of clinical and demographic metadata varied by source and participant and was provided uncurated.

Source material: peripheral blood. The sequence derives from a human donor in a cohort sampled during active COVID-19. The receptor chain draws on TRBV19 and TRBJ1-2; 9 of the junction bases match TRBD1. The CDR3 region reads CARDRGIGGGYTF. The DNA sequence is TGTGCCAGGGACAGGGGCATCGGGGGAGGCTACACCTTC.